These 8 T cell receptor beta chains came from one sample sequenced in a study of shared clonotypes between healthy human individuals. Only in-frame clones appear in the TCRdb table, and some are missing; sequencing was by immunoSEQ multiplex PCR. Of more than 1,200,000 clones in the sample, roughly 98.5% were seen once. The sample comprised naive CD4+ T cells sorted from blood. Subset defined: CD45RA+ positively selected. Receptors originate from a man between 25 and 39 years old in good health.

As for this clone: The junction shows a germline mismatch at one end, possibly a read error. This chain links TRBV7-2 with TRBJ1-2; 7 bases fit TRBD1. This CDR3 spans 14 amino acids. Looked up from germline, CDR1 is SGHTA and CDR2 is FQGNSA. DNA of the CDR3: TGTGCCAGCACCTTAGACAGGGTGGGCTATGGCTACACCTTC. Its protein product is CASTLDRVGYGYTF.

The chain recombines TRBV30 with TRBJ2-2, with 13 bases lining up with TRBD2. Germline CDR1 reads GTSNPN; CDR2 reads SVGIG (reference sequence). J lost 3 bases, V lost 4 bases, and 11 bases had no gene match. CDR3 length equals 18 residues. The CDR3 coding sequence is TGTGCCTGGACCTCCTGGACTAGCGGGAGTCGCTACACCGGGGAGCTGTTTTTT. This sequence encodes CAWTSWTSGSRYTGELFF.

The rearrangement joins TRBV18 to TRBJ1-1; unclear D gene. This CDR3 is 15 amino acids long. Germline V gene data show CDR1 as KGHSH and CDR2 as LQKENI. V was shortened by 1 base and J by 0 bases, with 9 bases between the two germline ends. The CDR3 loop reads CASSPRSNMNTEAFF. In DNA, the CDR3 is TGTGCCAGCTCACCACGTTCGAACATGAACACTGAAGCTTTCTTT.

The chain is built from TRBV5-1 and TRBJ2-6; a possible D gene is TRBD1 (6 bases). Germline V gene sequence: CDR1 SGHRS, CDR2 YFSETQ. V dropped 7 bases and J dropped 2 bases, with 10 bases sitting between them. This CDR3 has 14 residues. The CDR3 spells CASQRGTGANVLTF. The CDR3 nucleotides are TGCGCCAGCCAAAGGGGGACTGGGGCCAACGTCCTGACTTTC.

V usage is TRBV7-9 and J usage is TRBJ2-7; the match to TRBD1 covers 8 bases. The V gene end was trimmed by 6 bases and the J gene end by 4 bases; junction bases not matched to a gene: 11. Germline assignment: CDR1 SEHNR and CDR2 FQNEAQ (reference sequence). The CDR3 contains 15 residues. Here the CDR3 DNA reads TGTGCCAGCAGAAAGGACAGGGATTCTAGGTACGAGCAGTACTTC. Residues: CASRKDRDSRYEQYF.

V gene TRBV9 combines with J gene TRBJ2-2; D unclear. Germline CDR1 reads SGDLS; CDR2 reads YYNGEE. V lost 0 bases to trimming and J lost 0 bases, with 12 bases between them. The CDR3 contains 17 residues. CDR3 DNA sequence: TGTGCCAGCAGCGTAGCGCCCGTATACGCGAACACCGGGGAGCTGTTTTTT. It encodes CASSVAPVYANTGELFF.

The rearrangement links TRBV11-3 to TRBJ2-5; unclear D gene. Trimming cost V 1 base and J 3 bases, with 6 bases left between them. Per the germline V gene, CDR1 is SGHNT and CDR2 is YENEEA. CDR3 size: 13 residues. CDR3 sequence (DNA): TGTGCCAGCAGCTTAGGGGTGGAAGAGACCCAGTACTTC. Its protein is CASSLGVEETQYF.

The V gene is TRBV4-3, the J gene TRBJ1-3, with D possibly TRBD1 on 6 matching bases. Germline lookup yields CDR1 LGHNA and CDR2 YSLEER. This CDR3 spans 18 amino acids. Trimming removed 6 bases at V and 4 bases at J, with 25 bases between. Written as DNA, the CDR3 is TGCGCCAGCAGGAAGCTCGAGCCGAGGGGGGCTATGGGAAACACCATATATTTT. This encodes CASRKLEPRGAMGNTIYF.